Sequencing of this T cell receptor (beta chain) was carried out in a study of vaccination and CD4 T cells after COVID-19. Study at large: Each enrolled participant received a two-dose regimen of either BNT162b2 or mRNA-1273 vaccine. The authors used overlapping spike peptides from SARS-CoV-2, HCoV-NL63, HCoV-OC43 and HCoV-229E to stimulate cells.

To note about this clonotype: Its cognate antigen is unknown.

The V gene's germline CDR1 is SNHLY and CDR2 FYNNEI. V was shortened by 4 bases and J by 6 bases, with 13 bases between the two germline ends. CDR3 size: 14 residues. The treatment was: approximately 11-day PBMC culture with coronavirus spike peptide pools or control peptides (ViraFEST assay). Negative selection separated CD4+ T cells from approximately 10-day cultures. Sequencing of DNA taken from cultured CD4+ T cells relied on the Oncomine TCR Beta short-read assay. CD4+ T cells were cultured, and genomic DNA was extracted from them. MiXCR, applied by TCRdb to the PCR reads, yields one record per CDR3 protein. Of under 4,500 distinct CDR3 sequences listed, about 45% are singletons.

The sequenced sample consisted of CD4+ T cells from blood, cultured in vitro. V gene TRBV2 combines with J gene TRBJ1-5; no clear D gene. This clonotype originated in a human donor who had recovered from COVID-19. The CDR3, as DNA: TGTGCCAGCAGTGGGCTTGGGGTAGGTCAGCCCCAGCATTTT. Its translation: CASSGLGVGQPQHF. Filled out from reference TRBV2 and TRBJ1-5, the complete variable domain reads EPEVTQTPSHQVTQMGQEVILRCVPISNHLYFYWYRQILGQKVEFLVSFYNNEISEKSEIFDDQFSVERPDGSNFTLKIRSTKLEDSAMYFCASSGLGVGQPQHFGDGTRLSIL.